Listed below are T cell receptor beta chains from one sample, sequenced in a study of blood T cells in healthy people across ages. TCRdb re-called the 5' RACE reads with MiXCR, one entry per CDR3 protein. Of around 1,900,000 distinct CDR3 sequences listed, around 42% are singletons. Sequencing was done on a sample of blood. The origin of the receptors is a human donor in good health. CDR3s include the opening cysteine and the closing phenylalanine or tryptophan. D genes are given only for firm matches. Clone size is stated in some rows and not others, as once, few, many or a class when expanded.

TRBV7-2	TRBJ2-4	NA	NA	TGTGCCAGCAGCTTAGGGGTAGTCGGACTCATTCAGTACTTC	CASSLGVVGLIQYF
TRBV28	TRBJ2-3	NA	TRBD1	TGTGCCAGTAACCTGGACAGGGACTCCCAAGATACGCAGTATTTT	CASNLDRDSQDTQYF
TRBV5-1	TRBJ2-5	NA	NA	TGCGCCAGCAGCCACGAACAGGGAGACGGGGAGACCCAGTACTTC	CASSHEQGDGETQYF
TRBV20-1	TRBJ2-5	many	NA	TGCAGTGCTAAGGAAGGGGGGGCGGCGATTGAGACCCAGTACTTC	CSAKEGGAAIETQYF
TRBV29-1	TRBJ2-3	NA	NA	TGCAGCGTTAGAGATGATACGCAGTATTTT	CSVRDDTQYF
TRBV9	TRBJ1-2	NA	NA	TGTGCCAGCAGCCCCCACCTGGGTGGCTACACCTTC	CASSPHLGGYTF
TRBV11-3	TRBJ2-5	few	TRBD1	TGTGCCAGCAGCCCGGGCCGGACAGGGCAGGCGGAGACCCAGTACTTC	CASSPGRTGQAETQYF
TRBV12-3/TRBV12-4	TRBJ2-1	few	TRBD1	TGTGCCAGCAGCGTAACTGGACAGGGTAATGAGCAGTTCTTC	CASSVTGQGNEQFF
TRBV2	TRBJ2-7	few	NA	TGTGCCATTATTTCCGGGGAACACTACGAGCAGTACTTC	CAIISGEHYEQYF
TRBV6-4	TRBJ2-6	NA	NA	TGTGCCAGCAGCGGAGTTGGAAGGGACGGGGCCAACGTCCTGACTTTC	CASSGVGRDGANVLTF
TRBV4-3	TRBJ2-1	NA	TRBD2	TGCGCCAGCAGCCAAGCGGAACTAGCGGGGACCTACAATGAGCAGTTCTTC	CASSQAELAGTYNEQFF
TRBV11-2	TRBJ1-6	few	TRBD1	TGTGCCAGCAGCTTTTGGGACAGGGACTCTACTTCACCCCTCCACTTT	CASSFWDRDSTSPLHF
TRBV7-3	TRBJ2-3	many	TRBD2	TGTGCCAGCAGCTTTAGCGGGGGAGCAGATACGCAGTATTTT	CASSFSGGADTQYF
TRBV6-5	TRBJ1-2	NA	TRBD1	TGTGCCAGCAGCCCCGGACAGGTTTACTATGGCTACACCTTC	CASSPGQVYYGYTF
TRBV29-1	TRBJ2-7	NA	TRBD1	TGCAGCGTCGAAGAGGTAGGGACAGGGTACCACGAGCAGTACTTC	CSVEEVGTGYHEQYF
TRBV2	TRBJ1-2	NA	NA	TGTGCCAGCAGAAAAGAGACAGCCGTTAACTATGGCTACACCTTC	CASRKETAVNYGYTF
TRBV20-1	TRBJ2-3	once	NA	TGCAGTACTCATATCAGGGGGAGGTCGTATTTT	CSTHIRGRSYF
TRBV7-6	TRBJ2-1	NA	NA	TGTGCCAGCAGCTTGGGTCGGACAGACAATGAGCAGTTCTTC	CASSLGRTDNEQFF
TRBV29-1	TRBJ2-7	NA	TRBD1	TGCAGCGTTCGGGACAGAGCATCCTACGAGCAGTACTTC	CSVRDRASYEQYF
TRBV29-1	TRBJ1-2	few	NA	TGCAGCGTTGTGGGGGGTCTATATGGCTACACCTTC	CSVVGGLYGYTF
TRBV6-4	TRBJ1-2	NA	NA	TGTGCCAGCAGCGACACGCCCGAGGGCCTCAGGGGCTACACCTTC	CASSDTPEGLRGYTF
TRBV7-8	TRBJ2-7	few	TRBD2	TGTGCCAGCAGCCGGGGGGTGGTTGGGGACCTCTCCTACGAGCAGTACTTC	CASSRGVVGDLSYEQYF
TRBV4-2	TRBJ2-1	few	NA	TGTGCCAGCAGCCAAGTGGTAGCCGACGGGAATGAGCAGTTCTTC	CASSQVVADGNEQFF
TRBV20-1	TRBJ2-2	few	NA	TGCAGTGCCCAAGACTCCACCGGGGAGCTGTTTTTT	CSAQDSTGELFF
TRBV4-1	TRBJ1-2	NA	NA	TGCGCCAGCAGCCTCGCTCAGGGGCTTAACTATGGCTACACCTTC	CASSLAQGLNYGYTF
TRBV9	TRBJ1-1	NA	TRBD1	TGTGCCAGCACCAGGGACGACAGGGCGCACACTGAAGCTTTCTTT	CASTRDDRAHTEAFF
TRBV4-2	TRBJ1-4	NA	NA	TGTGCCAGCAGCCAGTGGGGCGAAGGGACTAGTGAAAAACTGTTTTTT	CASSQWGEGTSEKLFF
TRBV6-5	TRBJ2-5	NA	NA	TGTGCCAGCAGTTACGGTGACAGTTCTCAGACCCAGTACTTC	CASSYGDSSQTQYF